The T cell receptor (beta chain) described here comes from a study of graft-versus-host responses after intestinal transplantation. Study as a whole: Recipients obtained multivisceral, liver-intestinal, or isolated intestinal transplants. Study-wide points: Recipient marrow showed GvH clones, some seen first in ileum or blood. Allografts of one patient group, those with graft-donor T cell macrochimerism, had high graft-versus-host to host-versus-graft clonal ratios.

Method: immunoSEQ multiplex PCR; TCRdb's copy keeps in-frame clones and lacks some. The data hold more than 60,000 clones, with 90% observed a single time. Germline V gene data show CDR1 as MNHEY and CDR2 as SVGAGI. The V end was cut by 8 bases, the J end by 7 bases, with 18 bases between. This CDR3 contains 14 residues. In regard to this clone: Antigen specificity is unknown.

This specimen consisted of unstimulated CD8+ T cells sorted from spleen or lymph node cells, obtained before intestinal transplant. This clonotype was sampled from a human donor who received an intestinal transplant. The chain carries TRBV6-5 and TRBJ2-1, with a tentative D call TRBD2 (6 bases). CDR3 loop: CASGDSIGLNEQFF. CDR3 DNA: TGTGCCAGCGGGGACTCTATAGGGCTAAATGAGCAGTTCTTC.